This is a list of T cell receptor beta chains from one sample in a study of blood T cell repertoires in COVID-19. This table comes from immunoSEQ multiplex PCR, and its TCRdb copy is limited to in-frame clones, with some not included. The top ten clones hold 6.5% of a sample with around 370,000 clones, 85% to 90% of them seen once. Sequencing input: peripheral blood. These receptors originate from a young man with active or convalescent COVID-19. Each CDR3 is given with its conserved first and last residue. Each record gives: clone size, J gene, V gene, D gene, CDR3 protein, CDR3 DNA. D genes are given only for firm matches. The listing skips clone size in some rows; elsewhere it reads once, few, many or a size class.

clone_size: -
j_call: TRBJ1-2
v_call: TRBV5-6
d_call: -
cdr3_aa: CASSPNQGRFGYTF
cdr3_nt: TGTGCCAGCAGTCCCAACCAGGGGAGATTCGGCTACACCTTC

clone_size: few
j_call: TRBJ1-2
v_call: TRBV3-1/TRBV3-2
d_call: -
cdr3_aa: CASSQDTTGRVFYGYTF
cdr3_nt: TGTGCCAGCAGCCAAGATACCACAGGGCGTGTGTTCTATGGCTACACCTTC

clone_size: -
j_call: TRBJ2-1
v_call: TRBV7-3
d_call: TRBD1
cdr3_aa: CASSREHQPGQGFVNEQFF
cdr3_nt: TGTGCCAGCAGTCGAGAACATCAACCGGGACAGGGGTTTGTAAATGAGCAGTTCTTC

clone_size: -
j_call: TRBJ1-1
v_call: TRBV19
d_call: -
cdr3_aa: CASSVRGTEAFF
cdr3_nt: TGTGCCAGTTCGGTTAGAGGGACTGAAGCTTTCTTT

clone_size: -
j_call: TRBJ2-3
v_call: TRBV11-1
d_call: -
cdr3_aa: CASSLTPPTDTQYF
cdr3_nt: TGTGCCAGCAGCTTAACTCCTCCCACAGATACGCAGTATTTT

clone_size: -
j_call: TRBJ1-1
v_call: TRBV27
d_call: -
cdr3_aa: CASSLWGRSGNTEAFF
cdr3_nt: TGTGCCAGCAGTTTATGGGGCCGCAGTGGGAACACTGAAGCTTTCTTT

clone_size: -
j_call: TRBJ2-5
v_call: TRBV19
d_call: -
cdr3_aa: CASKGKTSQETQYF
cdr3_nt: TGTGCCAGTAAGGGGAAGACTAGTCAAGAGACCCAGTACTTC

clone_size: -
j_call: TRBJ1-6
v_call: TRBV3-1/TRBV3-2
d_call: -
cdr3_aa: CASSQLTLHSLHF
cdr3_nt: TGTGCCAGCAGCCAACTTACCCTCCACTCCCTCCACTTT

clone_size: -
j_call: TRBJ2-5
v_call: TRBV20-1
d_call: TRBD2
cdr3_aa: CSASPSGRARQETQYF
cdr3_nt: TGCAGTGCTAGTCCTAGCGGGAGGGCCAGGCAAGAGACCCAGTACTTC

clone_size: once
j_call: TRBJ1-2
v_call: TRBV6-2/TRBV6-3
d_call: -
cdr3_aa: CASSYETVYYGYTF
cdr3_nt: TGTGCCAGCAGTTACGAGACAGTTTACTATGGCTACACCTTC

clone_size: -
j_call: TRBJ2-7
v_call: TRBV9
d_call: TRBD2
cdr3_aa: CASSAYGTSDYEQYF
cdr3_nt: TGTGCCAGCAGCGCATACGGGACTAGCGACTACGAGCAGTACTTC

clone_size: -
j_call: TRBJ2-7
v_call: TRBV10-3
d_call: -
cdr3_aa: CAIRDSGVHSYEQYF
cdr3_nt: TGTGCCATCAGGGACTCGGGGGTACACTCCTACGAGCAGTACTTC

clone_size: -
j_call: TRBJ2-1
v_call: TRBV27
d_call: TRBD2
cdr3_aa: CASSQLAAYNEQFF
cdr3_nt: TGTGCCAGCAGTCAACTAGCGGCCTACAATGAGCAGTTCTTC

clone_size: -
j_call: TRBJ2-1
v_call: TRBV24-1
d_call: TRBD2
cdr3_aa: CATSDSGTSWHEQFF
cdr3_nt: TGTGCCACCAGTGACTCCGGGACTAGTTGGCATGAGCAGTTCTTC

clone_size: -
j_call: TRBJ2-5
v_call: TRBV7-9
d_call: TRBD2
cdr3_aa: CASSLSGGPLETQYF
cdr3_nt: TGTGCCAGCAGCTTATCGGGGGGGCCTCTAGAGACCCAGTACTTC

clone_size: -
j_call: TRBJ1-5
v_call: TRBV27
d_call: -
cdr3_aa: CASSFEQGSNQPQHF
cdr3_nt: TGTGCCAGCAGTTTTGAGCAGGGAAGCAATCAGCCCCAGCATTTT

clone_size: -
j_call: TRBJ2-1
v_call: TRBV28
d_call: TRBD1
cdr3_aa: CASSKTGGANEQFF
cdr3_nt: TGTGCCAGCTCAAAGACAGGGGGAGCGAATGAGCAGTTCTTC

clone_size: once
j_call: TRBJ2-3
v_call: TRBV5-1
d_call: -
cdr3_aa: CASRDAGTSTDTQYF
cdr3_nt: TGCGCCAGCAGGGACGCGGGGACTAGCACAGATACGCAGTATTTT